Listed below are T cell receptor beta chains from one sample, sequenced in a study of CD8+ T cells in alopecia areata. TCRdb keeps only in-frame clones here, not all; method: immunoSEQ multiplex PCR. The data contain 150,000 or so clones, roughly 62% of them singletons. This material consisted of CD4+ T cells sorted from blood, taken at week 0. These receptors all come from a human donor with alopecia areata. CDR3s include the opening cysteine and the closing phenylalanine or tryptophan. Fields, in order: V gene, J gene, D gene, clone size, CDR3 DNA, CDR3 protein. D genes are given only for firm matches. The size field is filled for only some rows; it gives once, few, many or a size class.

v_gene: TRBV6-6; j_gene: TRBJ1-6; d_gene: .; abundance: .; CDR3nt: TGTGCCAGCACTCGTCTTGGTAATTCACCCCTCCACTTT; CDR3aa: CASTRLGNSPLHF
v_gene: TRBV29-1; j_gene: TRBJ1-1; d_gene: .; abundance: many; CDR3nt: TGCAGCGTGCCCCAAGGGCTGGGGCGGAACACTGAAGCTTTCTTT; CDR3aa: CSVPQGLGRNTEAFF
v_gene: TRBV4-1; j_gene: TRBJ2-5; d_gene: .; abundance: few; CDR3nt: TGCGCCAGCAGCCAAGTCCGGTCCACCGGAACCCAGTACTTC; CDR3aa: CASSQVRSTGTQYF
v_gene: TRBV7-2; j_gene: TRBJ2-5; d_gene: .; abundance: .; CDR3nt: TGTGCCAGCAGCCCACGGACAAACTTACAAGAGACCCAGTACTTC; CDR3aa: CASSPRTNLQETQYF
v_gene: TRBV7-2; j_gene: TRBJ1-6; d_gene: .; abundance: few; CDR3nt: TGTGCCAGCAGCTTACAGGGTGGGAATTCACCCCTCCACTTT; CDR3aa: CASSLQGGNSPLHF
v_gene: TRBV29-1; j_gene: TRBJ1-2; d_gene: .; abundance: .; CDR3nt: TGCAGCGTTGTGGAGGGATCGGACGGCTACACCTTC; CDR3aa: CSVVEGSDGYTF
v_gene: TRBV30; j_gene: TRBJ1-4; d_gene: .; abundance: few; CDR3nt: TGTGCCTGGAGCAGCCATCAGGACGAAAAACTGTTTTTT; CDR3aa: CAWSSHQDEKLFF
v_gene: TRBV29-1; j_gene: TRBJ1-2; d_gene: .; abundance: .; CDR3nt: TGCAGCGTTGAGTGGCCAGTGCTCTATGGCTACACCTTC; CDR3aa: CSVEWPVLYGYTF
v_gene: TRBV29-1; j_gene: TRBJ1-1; d_gene: .; abundance: .; CDR3nt: TGCAGCGCAATTACTACGAGTGAAGCTTTCTTT; CDR3aa: CSAITTSEAFF
v_gene: TRBV30; j_gene: TRBJ1-2; d_gene: .; abundance: once; CDR3nt: TGTGCCTGGACAGGCAGGGTCACCTCTGGCTACACCTTC; CDR3aa: CAWTGRVTSGYTF
v_gene: TRBV5-1; j_gene: TRBJ1-4; d_gene: .; abundance: few; CDR3nt: TGCGCCTCCCGGACTGCGACTAATGAAAAACTGTTTTTT; CDR3aa: CASRTATNEKLFF
v_gene: TRBV5-1; j_gene: TRBJ1-2; d_gene: .; abundance: once; CDR3nt: TGCGCCAGCAACCCCGGTTCGGTCTATGGCTACACCTTC; CDR3aa: CASNPGSVYGYTF
v_gene: TRBV4-1; j_gene: TRBJ2-5; d_gene: TRBD2; abundance: .; CDR3nt: TGCGCCAGCAGCCAGCCGGGGGGGCCTGAGACCCAGTACTTC; CDR3aa: CASSQPGGPETQYF
v_gene: TRBV5-1; j_gene: TRBJ2-1; d_gene: TRBD2; abundance: .; CDR3nt: TGCGCCAGCAGCTTCGGGACTAGCGGGGTAAATGAGCAGTTCTTC; CDR3aa: CASSFGTSGVNEQFF
v_gene: TRBV6-5; j_gene: TRBJ2-1; d_gene: TRBD2; abundance: few; CDR3nt: TGTGCCAGCAGCTCAAGCGGACTAGGATACAATGAGCAGTTCTTC; CDR3aa: CASSSSGLGYNEQFF
v_gene: TRBV5-1; j_gene: TRBJ2-1; d_gene: .; abundance: .; CDR3nt: TGCGCCAGCAGCTTGGAAGCGGGCAATGAGCAGTTCTTC; CDR3aa: CASSLEAGNEQFF
v_gene: TRBV25-1; j_gene: TRBJ1-2; d_gene: TRBD1; abundance: few; CDR3nt: TGTGCCAGCAGTTCCGCCGGGACAGGGTATGGCTACACCTTC; CDR3aa: CASSSAGTGYGYTF
v_gene: TRBV5-1; j_gene: TRBJ2-7; d_gene: .; abundance: .; CDR3nt: TGCGCCAGCAGCTTGGCCATGGCTAGGTACACCTACGAGCAGTACTTC; CDR3aa: CASSLAMARYTYEQYF
v_gene: TRBV29-1; j_gene: TRBJ1-4; d_gene: .; abundance: .; CDR3nt: TGCAGCGTTGAAGGGACTAATGAAAAACTGTTTTTT; CDR3aa: CSVEGTNEKLFF
v_gene: TRBV18; j_gene: TRBJ1-5; d_gene: TRBD1; abundance: .; CDR3nt: TGTGCCAGCTCATCCGAACAGGGGGCGGCGGGGCCCCAGCATTTT; CDR3aa: CASSSEQGAAGPQHF
v_gene: TRBV6-5; j_gene: TRBJ2-4; d_gene: .; abundance: hyperexpanded; CDR3nt: TGTGCCAGCGGACCAGGAAACCCCCCGAAAAACATTCAGTACTTC; CDR3aa: CASGPGNPPKNIQYF
v_gene: TRBV30; j_gene: TRBJ1-5; d_gene: .; abundance: .; CDR3nt: TGTGCCTGGAGTAGGACCGGGCACCAAACTCAGCCCCAGCATTTT; CDR3aa: CAWSRTGHQTQPQHF
v_gene: TRBV6-6; j_gene: TRBJ1-2; d_gene: .; abundance: .; CDR3nt: TGTGCCAGCAGCCAGGGCGGTGAGGGCTACACCTTC; CDR3aa: CASSQGGEGYTF
v_gene: TRBV7-2; j_gene: TRBJ2-5; d_gene: TRBD2; abundance: .; CDR3nt: TGTGCCAGCAGCTTAGCGCGGTTAGCGGGGGGCAAAGAGACCCAGTACTTC; CDR3aa: CASSLARLAGGKETQYF
v_gene: TRBV23-1; j_gene: TRBJ2-7; d_gene: .; abundance: once; CDR3nt: TGCGCCAGCAGTCGGCAGTTCTACGAGCAGTACTTC; CDR3aa: CASSRQFYEQYF
v_gene: TRBV6-5; j_gene: TRBJ2-2; d_gene: .; abundance: .; CDR3nt: TGTGCCAGCAGTTACTTTACCGGGGAGCTGTTTTTT; CDR3aa: CASSYFTGELFF
v_gene: TRBV2; j_gene: TRBJ2-3; d_gene: .; abundance: .; CDR3nt: TGTGCCAGCAGTGAAGCGGTCAGCACAGATACGCAGTATTTT; CDR3aa: CASSEAVSTDTQYF
v_gene: TRBV2; j_gene: TRBJ1-2; d_gene: .; abundance: .; CDR3nt: TGTGCCAGCAGGCCATGGGCAGGTAGAGACTATGGCTACACCTTC; CDR3aa: CASRPWAGRDYGYTF
v_gene: TRBV29-1; j_gene: TRBJ1-1; d_gene: TRBD1; abundance: .; CDR3nt: TGCAGCGTTTGGACAGGGGGTCGGAACACTGAAGCTTTCTTT; CDR3aa: CSVWTGGRNTEAFF
v_gene: TRBV6-1; j_gene: TRBJ2-3; d_gene: .; abundance: .; CDR3nt: TGTGCCAGCAGCACAGGGTTGGGAGATACGCAGTATTTT; CDR3aa: CASSTGLGDTQYF
v_gene: TRBV30; j_gene: TRBJ1-5; d_gene: .; abundance: .; CDR3nt: TGTGCCTGGGGGCCCGGATGGAGTCAGCCCCAGCATTTT; CDR3aa: CAWGPGWSQPQHF
v_gene: TRBV28; j_gene: TRBJ1-4; d_gene: .; abundance: .; CDR3nt: TGTGCCAGCAGACGAATGGACGGAAAACTGTTTTTT; CDR3aa: CASRRMDGKLFF
v_gene: TRBV7-2; j_gene: TRBJ2-3; d_gene: .; abundance: few; CDR3nt: TGTGCCAGCAGGACGGGAGACACAGATACGCAGTATTTT; CDR3aa: CASRTGDTDTQYF
v_gene: TRBV25-1; j_gene: TRBJ2-1; d_gene: TRBD2; abundance: few; CDR3nt: TGTGCCAGCAGTGAATGGAGCGGGGGGGCCCGTAATGAGCAGTTCTTC; CDR3aa: CASSEWSGGARNEQFF
v_gene: TRBV7-9; j_gene: TRBJ1-1; d_gene: .; abundance: .; CDR3nt: TGTGCCAGCTTTAATAGTCTCGCCACTGAAGCTTTCTTT; CDR3aa: CASFNSLATEAFF
v_gene: TRBV14; j_gene: TRBJ1-1; d_gene: .; abundance: .; CDR3nt: TGTGCCAGCAGCCAAGCCGGGACACCGAACACTGAAGCTTTCTTT; CDR3aa: CASSQAGTPNTEAFF
v_gene: TRBV7-2; j_gene: TRBJ2-1; d_gene: TRBD1; abundance: .; CDR3nt: TGTGCCAGCAGCACCCGACAGGGGACCTACAATGAGCAGTTCTTC; CDR3aa: CASSTRQGTYNEQFF
v_gene: TRBV27; j_gene: TRBJ1-6; d_gene: .; abundance: .; CDR3nt: TGTGCCAGCAGTCCACAGTGGGGAAATAATTCACCCCTCCACTTT; CDR3aa: CASSPQWGNNSPLHF
v_gene: TRBV11-2; j_gene: TRBJ2-1; d_gene: .; abundance: .; CDR3nt: TGTGCCAGCAGCTTAGCTCCAGGGGGGTACAATGAGCAGTTCTTC; CDR3aa: CASSLAPGGYNEQFF
v_gene: TRBV6-5; j_gene: TRBJ2-7; d_gene: .; abundance: .; CDR3nt: TGTGCCAGCAGACTCGGCAGGGACCTCTCCTACGAGCAGTACTTC; CDR3aa: CASRLGRDLSYEQYF
v_gene: TRBV5-1; j_gene: TRBJ2-5; d_gene: .; abundance: .; CDR3nt: TGCGCCAGCAGCTTTAAAGGGCAAGGGGAGACCCAGTACTTC; CDR3aa: CASSFKGQGETQYF
v_gene: TRBV10-3; j_gene: TRBJ1-5; d_gene: .; abundance: .; CDR3nt: TGTGCCATCAGTGAGGGTGCCCAGCCCCAGCATTTT; CDR3aa: CAISEGAQPQHF
v_gene: TRBV5-4; j_gene: TRBJ2-7; d_gene: .; abundance: .; CDR3nt: TGTGCCAGCAGCTTGGTCGGGACTGGGAGCTACGAGCAGTACTTC; CDR3aa: CASSLVGTGSYEQYF
v_gene: TRBV5-6; j_gene: TRBJ1-2; d_gene: .; abundance: .; CDR3nt: TGTGCCAGCAGCCCGAGGGGGGCCGGCTACACCTTC; CDR3aa: CASSPRGAGYTF
v_gene: TRBV7-9; j_gene: TRBJ2-2; d_gene: TRBD2; abundance: .; CDR3nt: TGTGCCAGCAGCTTAGTTTCAGCGGGGGCGAACACCGGGGAGCTGTTTTTT; CDR3aa: CASSLVSAGANTGELFF
v_gene: TRBV29-1; j_gene: TRBJ2-6; d_gene: TRBD1; abundance: few; CDR3nt: TGCAGCGTTGGGATGGACAGGGTTGGAGGGGCCAACGTCCTGACTTTC; CDR3aa: CSVGMDRVGGANVLTF